The clone carrying this T cell receptor beta chain was recorded a few times. Antigen specificity is unknown. Losses at the gene ends were 4 bases for V and 4 bases for J; bases not matched to a gene: 4. This CDR3 spans 14 amino acids. Germline V gene sequence: CDR1 SGHRS, CDR2 YFSETQ. The sample belongs to a study of human T cells and chemical hapten exposure. Study at large: All patients underwent weekly scalp dosing with diphenylcyclopropenone for the full roughly 25-week study. A patient group, mainly female, showed alopecia areata, totalis or universalis.

Points from the study as a whole: TCRs exceeding 1 in 1000 frequency stayed unchanged with DPC sensitization.

As for time point: patch test 3, about 24 weeks after DPC sensitization. Treatment specified: therapeutic diphenylcyclopropenone sensitization with weekly scalp DPC. Under the authors' procedure: Counting gave a median of around 100,000 TCRs per sample, with values ranging from roughly 23,224 to 700,000. One entry per CDR3 protein, called by TCRdb with MiXCR from the RACE reads. Clone size and V and J calls follow TCRdb, not the original study. Here the sample spans about 82,000 distinct CDR3 sequences, 10% to 15% being singletons. Sample: whole blood, taken in connection with sensitization to the hapten diphenylcyclopropenone (DPC). V gene TRBV5-1 combines with J gene TRBJ2-2; 7 bases are a match to TRBD1. This receptor was obtained from a woman between 50 and 59 years old with alopecia areata. Some clones in this sample may be carry-over from other donors' samples. CDR3 in amino acids: CASSPGQTTGELFF. As DNA, the CDR3 is TGCGCCAGCAGCCCGGGACAGACCACCGGGGAGCTGTTTTTT.